The 7 T cell receptor beta chains below come from one sample, sequenced in a study of tissue T cells after allogeneic stem cell transplantation. The sample's time point: mouse harvest day 14 after allogeneic transplant. Each mouse received 10^7 T-cell-depleted marrow cells plus 10^6 splenic CD5+ T cells by tail vein. Method: immunoSEQ multiplex PCR; TCRdb's copy keeps in-frame clones and lacks some. Among some 510 clones listed, about 50% were seen once. Sequencing was carried out using blood. The receptors were sampled from a female BALB/c mouse given C57BL/6 T cells with graft-versus-host disease after an allogeneic hematopoietic cell transplant.

This clone came up a few times. Genes and germline come from the mouse. The read finishes 1 residue shy of the CDR3 end, and the germline J gene is used to complete it. This chain links TRBV29 with TRBJ1-3; D is undetermined. CDR3 length: 14 amino acids. V was shortened by 5 bases and J by 0 bases, with 8 bases between the two germline ends. Germline V gene lookup returns CDR1 MSHET and CDR2 SYDVDS. The CDR3 spells CASSPDNSGNTLYF. Incomplete CDR3 DNA: TGTGCTAGCAGTCCAGACAATTCTGGAAATACGCTCTAT. Looking up the rest from reference TRBV29 and TRBJ1-3 gives the full variable domain: DMKVTQMPRYLIKRMGENVLLECGQDMSHETMYWYRQDPGLGLQLIYISYDVDSNSEGDIPKGYRVSRKKREHFSLILDSAKTNQTSVYFCASSPDNSGNTLYFGEGSRLIVV.

Concerning this clone: Mouse gene names apply. The read terminates 1 residue ahead of where the CDR3 ends, so the germline J gene completes it. This sequence joins TRBV26 and TRBJ1-1; 7 nucleotides align to TRBD1. The CDR3 spans 14 residues. V was clipped by 4 bases and J by 0 bases; unmatched bases: 2. Germline V gene data show CDR1 as KGHPV and CDR2 as FQNQEV (reference sequence). This chain's CDR3 is CASSPGTANTEVFF. The covered CDR3 bases are TGTGCCAGCAGTCCCGGGACAGCAAACACAGAAGTCTTC.

With regard to this clone: The listed genes are named as in mouse. The sequenced fragment ends 1 residue before the CDR3 boundary, so the rest is inferred from the germline J gene. The rearrangement uses TRBV26 and TRBJ2-7, with D hard to call. In germline, CDR1 is KGHPV, CDR2 FQNQEV (reference sequence). The CDR3 consists of 14 residues. V dropped 0 bases and J dropped 3 bases, with 9 bases sitting between them. Partial CDR3 DNA: TGTGCCAGCAGTCTGTCGTACAGTAACTATGAACAGTAC. Its translation is CASSLSYSNYEQY. The CDR3 in full is CASSLSYSNYEQYF.

Turning to this clone: Germline and genes: mouse. The CDR3: CASSFTGADAEQFF. CDR3 bases read: TGTGCCAGCAGCTTTACAGGGGCGGATGCTGAGCAGTTC. The chain has TRBV14 and TRBJ2-1; 7 nucleotides agree with TRBD1. The observed sequence ends 1 residue before the CDR3 terminus, with the missing tail filled in from the germline J gene. The germline V gene has CDR1 SGHDT and CDR2 FRDEAV. The CDR3 extends over 14 amino acids. The junction had 7 bases not matched to a gene; V was cut back by 5 bases and J by 5 bases.

As regards this clone: Gene names follow the mouse nomenclature. With the read ending 1 residue before the CDR3 end, the germline J gene is used to fill in that end. This chain connects TRBV26 to TRBJ1-2; 10 bases agree with TRBD1. CDR3 length: 15 amino acids. CDR1 and CDR2 from the germline V gene are KGHPV and FQNQEV (reference sequence). V shed 1 base and J 2 bases; nucleotides not matched to a gene: 1. CDR3: CASSLWGQGNSDYTF. The sequenced part of the CDR3 DNA is TGTGCCAGCAGTCTGTGGGGACAGGGGAACTCCGACTACACC.

This clone is categorized as large. Mouse gene names and germline throughout. The read gets to within 1 residue of the CDR3 end, and the germline J gene fills in the rest. The V gene is TRBV19, the J gene TRBJ1-5; no reliable D call. The CDR3 sequence is 12 residues long. V was cut by 0 bases and J by 7 bases, with 5 bases left in between. Per germline, CDR1 FNHDT and CDR2 SITEND (reference sequence). CDR3 loop: CASSIGPQAPLF. CDR3 DNA, as far as it was read: TGTGCCAGCAGTATAGGGCCGCAGGCTCCGCTT.

Of note for this clone: Gene names refer to mouse genes. The sequenced fragment ends 1 residue before the CDR3 boundary, so the rest is inferred from the germline J gene. V and J are TRBV26 and TRBJ1-3, with TRBD1 as a possible D gene (6 bases). V lost 2 bases, J lost 1 base, and 9 bases lay in between. This CDR3 region has 15 residues. The germline V gene has CDR1 KGHPV and CDR2 FQNQEV (reference sequence). The sequenced CDR3 bases are TGTGCCAGCAGTCTGATGGGGGCCTCTGGAAATACGCTCTAT. Translating it yields CASSLMGASGNTLY. Given in full, the CDR3 is CASSLMGASGNTLYF.